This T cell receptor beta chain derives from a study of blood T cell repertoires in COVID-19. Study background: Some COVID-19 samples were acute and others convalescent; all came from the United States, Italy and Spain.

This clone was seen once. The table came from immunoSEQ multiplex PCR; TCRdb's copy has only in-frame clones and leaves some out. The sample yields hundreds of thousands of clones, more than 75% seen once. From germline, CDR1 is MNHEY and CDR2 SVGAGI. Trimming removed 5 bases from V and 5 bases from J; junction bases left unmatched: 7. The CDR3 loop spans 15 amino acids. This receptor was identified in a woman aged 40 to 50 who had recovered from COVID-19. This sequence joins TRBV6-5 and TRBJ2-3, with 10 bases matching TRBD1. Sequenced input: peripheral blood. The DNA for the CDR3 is TGTGCCAGCAGTCCGACAGGGGGCTATGGAGATACGCAGTATTTT. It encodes CASSPTGGYGDTQYF.